This is a list of T cell receptor beta chains from one sample in a study of blood T cells in healthy people across ages. TCRdb ran MiXCR on the 5' RACE reads and lists one entry per CDR3 protein. The table shows approximately 770,000 distinct CDR3 sequences, with 58% occurring only once. Source material: blood. Receptors were obtained from a man younger than 45 in good health. Each CDR3 is given with its conserved first and last residue. A D gene is named only where the DNA matches it firmly. Clone size is stated in some rows and not others, as once, few, many or a class when expanded.

TGTGCCAGCAGCCGGGCGGGTCTCACCTACAATGAGCAGTTCTTC | CASSRAGLTYNEQFF | few | . | TRBJ2-1 | TRBV7-2
TGTGCCAGCAGTGAACGGCGGGATTACAATGAGCAGTTCTTC | CASSERRDYNEQFF | . | . | TRBJ2-1 | TRBV25-1
TGTGCCACCAGCAGAGGAAGGGGCACTGAAGCTTTCTTT | CATSRGRGTEAFF | . | . | TRBJ1-1 | TRBV15
TGTGCCAGCGCCGCGACAGGCAATTCACCCCTCCACTTT | CASAATGNSPLHF | . | . | TRBJ1-6 | TRBV6-6
TGCGCCAGCAGCCCACTAGCGGGGCCGGATACGCAGTATTTT | CASSPLAGPDTQYF | . | TRBD2 | TRBJ2-3 | TRBV5-1
TGTGCCATCAGTACCGGGACAGTGACCTCTGGGGCCAACGTCCTGACTTTC | CAISTGTVTSGANVLTF | . | TRBD1 | TRBJ2-6 | TRBV10-3
TGTGCCAGCAGCGTAGGTAACAGGGGGAATTCACCCCTCCACTTT | CASSVGNRGNSPLHF | . | TRBD1 | TRBJ1-6 | TRBV9
TGCAGCCTACTGGACAGCGGTGAGCAGTACTTC | CSLLDSGEQYF | . | . | TRBJ2-4 | TRBV29-1
TGCGCCAGCAGCTTGGCCGTTGCTAACGGGGAGCAGTACTTC | CASSLAVANGEQYF | . | . | TRBJ2-7 | TRBV5-1
TGCGCCAGCGCACGTTTCAGCTCCTACGAGCAGTACTTC | CASARFSSYEQYF | . | . | TRBJ2-7 | TRBV5-1
TGTGCCAGCAGTCGGGCAGGGAGTGGCTACACCTTC | CASSRAGSGYTF | few | . | TRBJ1-2 | TRBV2
TGTGCCAGCAGTTACCCGGGAGGGGGAGGGACCCAGTACTTC | CASSYPGGGGTQYF | . | TRBD2 | TRBJ2-5 | TRBV6-5
TGTGCCAGCATTGGACAGATCTCCTACGAGCAGTACTTC | CASIGQISYEQYF | . | . | TRBJ2-7 | TRBV2
TGTGCCAGCAGCCAAGTAGAGGGGGGGGCCAGGGAGCAGTACTTC | CASSQVEGGAREQYF | . | . | TRBJ2-5 | TRBV4-2
TGTGCCAGCAGCCAGGAGGGTCCCGGGGGGGATGAGCAGTTCTTC | CASSQEGPGGDEQFF | . | TRBD2 | TRBJ2-1 | TRBV7-6
TGTGCCAGCAGCGTAGGACAGGGGAATTCACCCCTCCACTTT | CASSVGQGNSPLHF | . | TRBD1 | TRBJ1-6 | TRBV9
TGTGCCAGCAGTTTAGCGCTTAGGGGGCCCCAGTACTTC | CASSLALRGPQYF | once | TRBD1 | TRBJ2-4 | TRBV12-3/TRBV12-4
TGTGCCAGCCGGGGCCAGGACTTACACGAGCAGTACTTC | CASRGQDLHEQYF | . | . | TRBJ2-7 | TRBV27
TGCAGCGTTGTCGACCCTGGTAACTATGGCTACACCTTC | CSVVDPGNYGYTF | . | . | TRBJ1-2 | TRBV29-1
TGCAGCGTGGCCCATTGGGGGACTGAAGCTTTCTTT | CSVAHWGTEAFF | . | . | TRBJ1-1 | TRBV29-1
TGCGCCAGCAGCCAAGATGTACTGAACACTGAAGCTTTCTTT | CASSQDVLNTEAFF | . | . | TRBJ1-1 | TRBV4-1
TGTGCCAGCAGCCAGGCGGGAGGAGATACGCAGTATTTT | CASSQAGGDTQYF | . | TRBD2 | TRBJ2-3 | TRBV3-1
TGCAGTGCTAGAGAGGGGACCGCGCGCTATGGCTACACCTTC | CSAREGTARYGYTF | . | . | TRBJ1-2 | TRBV20-1
TGTGCCACCAGCCCGGGACTAGTGAGAGGCGATGAGCAGTTCTTC | CATSPGLVRGDEQFF | . | TRBD2 | TRBJ2-1 | TRBV24-1
TGTGCCAGCAGCGAGGGACTGAGCACCGGGGAGCTGTTTTTT | CASSEGLSTGELFF | . | . | TRBJ2-2 | TRBV7-2
TGCGCCAGCAGCCTCGGGACAGCGATCTACGAGCAGTACTTC | CASSLGTAIYEQYF | . | TRBD1 | TRBJ2-7 | TRBV5-1
TGCAGTGCTAGAGAAACACGGAACTCCTACGAGCAGTACTTC | CSARETRNSYEQYF | . | . | TRBJ2-7 | TRBV20-1
TGTGCCAGCAGCTTAGTGCGGGTCCAAGAGACCCAGTACTTC | CASSLVRVQETQYF | . | . | TRBJ2-5 | TRBV11-2
TGTGCCAGCAGTGCCCTGACTGGAAAGGCGCAGTATTTT | CASSALTGKAQYF | . | . | TRBJ2-3 | TRBV28
TGTGCCAGCAGCGTATCAGCAGGGGTTGATACGCAGTATTTT | CASSVSAGVDTQYF | . | . | TRBJ2-3 | TRBV9
TGTGCCAGCAGTGTCAGGGCTATTTCACCCCTCCACTTT | CASSVRAISPLHF | few | . | TRBJ1-6 | TRBV2
TGTGCCAGCAGCCTATACACAGGGAAGATCTACGAGCAGTACTTC | CASSLYTGKIYEQYF | . | . | TRBJ2-7 | TRBV12-3/TRBV12-4
TGTGCCAGCAGTTTGTCCTTTCTAGCCGGGGAGCTGTTTTTT | CASSLSFLAGELFF | once | . | TRBJ2-2 | TRBV27
TGCAGTGCTAGAGAGCGGGGGTACTCCTACAATGAGCAGTTCTTC | CSARERGYSYNEQFF | . | TRBD2 | TRBJ2-1 | TRBV20-1
TGTGCCAGCTCACCGGGACAGGGTACAAACCAAGAGACCCAGTACTTC | CASSPGQGTNQETQYF | . | TRBD1 | TRBJ2-5 | TRBV18
TGTGCCAACAGCTTAGACCCAACATTTCGGCCCCAGCATTTT | CANSLDPTFRPQHF | . | . | TRBJ1-5 | TRBV11-2
TGCGCCAGCAGCGCGGGGGGCGAGCAGTACTTC | CASSAGGEQYF | many | TRBD2 | TRBJ2-7 | TRBV4-3
TGTGCCAGCAGCCCCGACAGCAGAGAGACCCAGTACTTC | CASSPDSRETQYF | . | . | TRBJ2-5 | TRBV7-9
TGTGCCAGCAGCTTCATCTCGGCGGATACGCAGTATTTT | CASSFISADTQYF | . | . | TRBJ2-3 | TRBV11-2
TGCAGCGTCCCTACCTCGGGGGTTGGAGAGACCCAGTACTTC | CSVPTSGVGETQYF | . | . | TRBJ2-5 | TRBV29-1
TGCGCCAGCGACTCCGGGACAGGTGGGGAGACCCAGTACTTC | CASDSGTGGETQYF | few | TRBD1 | TRBJ2-5 | TRBV5-1
TGTGCCAGCAGCCTCGGACTAGCGGGACCTGCTAGCACAGATACGCAGTATTTT | CASSLGLAGPASTDTQYF | . | TRBD2 | TRBJ2-3 | TRBV12-3/TRBV12-4
TGCGCCAGCAGCGAACTAGCCCAAGAGACCCAGTACTTC | CASSELAQETQYF | . | . | TRBJ2-5 | TRBV5-1
TGTGCCAGCAGCCCAAACCGGGAGGCCTACGAGCAGTACTTC | CASSPNREAYEQYF | . | TRBD2 | TRBJ2-7 | TRBV7-2
TGCAGCGGAACAACTAATGAAAAACTGTTTTTT | CSGTTNEKLFF | . | . | TRBJ1-4 | TRBV29-1
TGTGCCACCAGCGGGGGACTGTCCTACGAGCAGTACTTC | CATSGGLSYEQYF | . | . | TRBJ2-7 | TRBV15
TGTGCCGGAAGGACAGGCCTCTACGAGCAGTACTTC | CAGRTGLYEQYF | once | TRBD1 | TRBJ2-7 | TRBV6-1
TGTGCCAGCAGCCAAAGGACAAACGGAGAGACCCAGTACTTC | CASSQRTNGETQYF | . | . | TRBJ2-5 | TRBV3-1
TGCGCCAGCAGCTTCGCAGGGGCGAACCAAGAGACCCAGTACTTC | CASSFAGANQETQYF | many | . | TRBJ2-5 | TRBV5-1
TGTGCCATCAGTGAGTCAAGACAGGGGGCATACGAGCAGTACTTC | CAISESRQGAYEQYF | . | TRBD1 | TRBJ2-7 | TRBV10-3
TGTGCCAGCAGTTACCTAGCGGGTGTCTTCGCCGGGGAGCTGTTTTTT | CASSYLAGVFAGELFF | . | TRBD2 | TRBJ2-2 | TRBV6-2/TRBV6-3
TGTGCCAGCAGAGCGAACCAGGGGAACGGGGAGCTGTTTTTT | CASRANQGNGELFF | . | . | TRBJ2-2 | TRBV25-1
TGCAGTGCCCACGGACTAGCGGGGAGCTATACGCAGTATTTT | CSAHGLAGSYTQYF | once | TRBD2 | TRBJ2-3 | TRBV20-1
TGTGCCAGCAGCACCCGACAGAGCACAGATACGCAGTATTTT | CASSTRQSTDTQYF | . | . | TRBJ2-3 | TRBV7-2
TGCAGTGCCGGGACAGGGGGCGTTGGCACTGAAGCTTTCTTT | CSAGTGGVGTEAFF | . | TRBD1 | TRBJ1-1 | TRBV20-1
TGTGCCAGCAATGATAGGCCCTCGGGAGGCTATGGCTACACCTTC | CASNDRPSGGYGYTF | . | . | TRBJ1-2 | TRBV6-1
TGTGCCAGCAGTTCCATGGGCGAGCAGTACTTC | CASSSMGEQYF | many | . | TRBJ2-7 | TRBV6-2/TRBV6-3
TGCGCCAGCAGCCTAACCCCTCCTTCTAGCACAGATACGCAGTATTTT | CASSLTPPSSTDTQYF | . | . | TRBJ2-3 | TRBV5-1
TGTGCCAGCAGCCGAACCCGGACGGCAAGCTATGGCTACACCTTC | CASSRTRTASYGYTF | . | . | TRBJ1-2 | TRBV3-1